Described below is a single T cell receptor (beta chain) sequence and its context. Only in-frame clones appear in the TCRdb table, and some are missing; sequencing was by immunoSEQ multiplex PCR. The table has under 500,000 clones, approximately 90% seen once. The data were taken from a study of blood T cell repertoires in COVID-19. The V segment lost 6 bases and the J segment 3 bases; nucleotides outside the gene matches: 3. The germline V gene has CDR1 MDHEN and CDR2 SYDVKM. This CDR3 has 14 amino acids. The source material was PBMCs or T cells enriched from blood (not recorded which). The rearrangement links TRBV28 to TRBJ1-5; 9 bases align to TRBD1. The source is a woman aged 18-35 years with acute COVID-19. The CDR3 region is CASRGQGNNQPQHF. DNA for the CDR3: TGTGCCAGCAGGGGACAGGGAAACAATCAGCCCCAGCATTTT.